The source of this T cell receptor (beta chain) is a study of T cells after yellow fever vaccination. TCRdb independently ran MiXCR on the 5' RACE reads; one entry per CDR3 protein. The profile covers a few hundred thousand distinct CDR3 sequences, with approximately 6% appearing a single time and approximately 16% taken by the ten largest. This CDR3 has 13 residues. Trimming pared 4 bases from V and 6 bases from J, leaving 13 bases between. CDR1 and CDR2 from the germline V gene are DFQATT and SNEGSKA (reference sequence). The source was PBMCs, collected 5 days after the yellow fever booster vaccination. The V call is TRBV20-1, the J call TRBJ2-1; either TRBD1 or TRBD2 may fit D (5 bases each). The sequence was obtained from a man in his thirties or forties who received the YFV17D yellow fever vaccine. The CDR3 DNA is TGCAGTGCTACCCGGCCGGGGACCAATGAGCAGTTCTTC. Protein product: CSATRPGTNEQFF.